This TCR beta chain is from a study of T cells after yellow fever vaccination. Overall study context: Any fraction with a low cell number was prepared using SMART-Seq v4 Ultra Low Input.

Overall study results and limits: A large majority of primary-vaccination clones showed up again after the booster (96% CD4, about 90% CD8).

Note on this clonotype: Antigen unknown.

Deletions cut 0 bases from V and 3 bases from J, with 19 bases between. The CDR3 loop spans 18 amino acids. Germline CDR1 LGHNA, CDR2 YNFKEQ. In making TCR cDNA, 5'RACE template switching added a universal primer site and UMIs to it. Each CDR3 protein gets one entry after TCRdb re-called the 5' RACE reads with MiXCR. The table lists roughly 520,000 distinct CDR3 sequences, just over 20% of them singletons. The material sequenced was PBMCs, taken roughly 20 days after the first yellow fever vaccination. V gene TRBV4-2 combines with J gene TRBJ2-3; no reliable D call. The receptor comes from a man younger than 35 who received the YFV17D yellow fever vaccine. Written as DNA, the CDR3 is TGTGCCAGCAGCCAAGAGTCGACAACCGGCCTTGCAACAGATACGCAGTATTTT. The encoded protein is CASSQESTTGLATDTQYF.